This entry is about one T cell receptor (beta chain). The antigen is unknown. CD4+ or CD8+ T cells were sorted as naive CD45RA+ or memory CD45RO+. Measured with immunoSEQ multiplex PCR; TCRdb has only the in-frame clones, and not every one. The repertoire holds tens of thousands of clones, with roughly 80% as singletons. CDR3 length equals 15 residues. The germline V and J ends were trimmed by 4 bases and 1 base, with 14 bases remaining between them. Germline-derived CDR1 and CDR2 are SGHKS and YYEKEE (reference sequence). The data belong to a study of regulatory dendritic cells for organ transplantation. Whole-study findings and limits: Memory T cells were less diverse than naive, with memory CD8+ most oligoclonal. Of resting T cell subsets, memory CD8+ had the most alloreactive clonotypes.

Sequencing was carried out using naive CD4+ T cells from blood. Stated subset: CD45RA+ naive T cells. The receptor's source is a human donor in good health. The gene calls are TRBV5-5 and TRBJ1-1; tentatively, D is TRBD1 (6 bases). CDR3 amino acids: CASSPALDRNTEAFF. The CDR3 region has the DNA TGTGCCAGCAGCCCGGCATTGGACAGGAACACTGAAGCTTTCTTT. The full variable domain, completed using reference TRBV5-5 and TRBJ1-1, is DAGVTQSPTHLIKTRGQQVTLRCSPISGHKSVSWYQQVLGQGPQFIFQYYEKEERGRGNFPDRFSARQFPNYSSELNVNALLLGDSALYLCASSPALDRNTEAFFGQGTRLTVV.